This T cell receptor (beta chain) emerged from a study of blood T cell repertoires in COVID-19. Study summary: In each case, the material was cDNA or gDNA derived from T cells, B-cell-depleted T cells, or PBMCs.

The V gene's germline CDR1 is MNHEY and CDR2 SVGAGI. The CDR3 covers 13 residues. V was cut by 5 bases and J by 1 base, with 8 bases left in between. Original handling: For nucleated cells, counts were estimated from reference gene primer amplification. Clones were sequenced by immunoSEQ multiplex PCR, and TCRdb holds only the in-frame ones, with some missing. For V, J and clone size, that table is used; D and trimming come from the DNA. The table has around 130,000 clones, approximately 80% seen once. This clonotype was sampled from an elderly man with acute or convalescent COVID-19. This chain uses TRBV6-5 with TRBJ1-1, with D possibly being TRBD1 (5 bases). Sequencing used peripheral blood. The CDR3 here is CASSRGGNTEAFF. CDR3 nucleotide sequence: TGTGCCAGCAGTAGGGGCGGGAACACTGAAGCTTTCTTT.